This T cell receptor (beta chain) was captured in a study of blood T cell repertoires in COVID-19. Patients at the Seattle site were enrolled during active infection and followed longitudinally. This CDR3 is built from 18 residues. Germline V gives CDR1 SGHDN, CDR2 FVKESK. The V end was cut by 5 bases, the J end by 2 bases, with 21 bases between. Repertoires were generated with immunoSEQ multiplex PCR, while TCRdb's copy carries only in-frame clones and drops some. The sample comprises about 300,000 clones, 88% of which are singletons, and 1.5% to 2% rests with the top ten. The genes are TRBV14 and TRBJ1-4, with a possible D match to TRBD1 (5 bases). Sequenced input: peripheral blood. The receptor was derived from a woman between 25 and 40 years old with COVID-19, enrolled during active disease. CDR3 protein: CASSERHISGSTNEKLFF. CDR3 DNA: TGTGCCAGCAGCGAACGACATATCTCAGGGTCTACTAATGAAAAACTGTTTTTT. The variable domain in full, completed from reference TRBV14 and TRBJ1-4, reads EAGVTQFPSHSVIEKGQTVTLRCDPISGHDNLYWYRRVMGKEIKFLLHFVKESKQDESGMPNNRFLAERTGGTYSTLKVQPAELEDSGVYFCASSERHISGSTNEKLFFGSGTQLSVL.